Following are 30 T cell receptor beta chains from one sample sequenced in a study of T cell responses to AZD1222 COVID-19 vaccine. Only in-frame clones appear in the TCRdb table, and some are missing; sequencing was by immunoSEQ multiplex PCR. The table lists about 120,000 clones, 70% to 90% of them singletons. Specimen: peripheral blood, collected on day 0 of AZD1222 vaccination. Source of these receptors: an adult in good health.

The chain uses TRBV3-1 (or the pseudogene TRBV3-2) and TRBJ2-3, with no clear D. V was shortened by 4 bases and J by 2 bases, with 13 bases between the two germline ends. The germline V gene has CDR1 LGHDT and CDR2 YNNKEL (reference sequence). The CDR3 is made up of 15 amino acids. CDR3 region: CASSPRTLDTDTQYF. In nucleotides, the CDR3 is TGTGCCAGCAGCCCCCGGACCCTAGACACAGATACGCAGTATTTT.

J is TRBJ2-3 and V is TRBV3-1 (or the pseudogene TRBV3-2), with a tentative D call TRBD2 (5 bases). In germline, CDR1 is LGHDT, CDR2 YNNKEL (reference sequence). This CDR3 has 15 residues. V was shortened by 1 base and J by 4 bases, with 12 bases between the two germline ends. The CDR3 here is CASSQGGFRADTQYF. As DNA, the CDR3 is TGTGCCAGCAGCCAAGGAGGGTTCCGGGCAGATACGCAGTATTTT.

The CDR3 loop is CASSPTGHSGNTIYF. CDR3 nucleotide sequence: TGTGCCAGCAGCCCGACAGGCCACTCTGGAAACACCATATATTTT. The chain carries TRBV7-3 and TRBJ1-3, with D possibly matching TRBD1 (6 bases). Germline CDR1 SGHTA, CDR2 FQGTGA. The CDR3 is made up of 15 amino acids. V was trimmed by 5 bases and J by 0 bases, leaving 11 bases between them.

This sequence joins TRBV9 and TRBJ1-6, with D maybe TRBD1 (5 bases). CDR1 is SGDLS and CDR2 is YYNGEE in the germline V gene. The CDR3 is 14 amino acids. Trimming shortened V by 1 base and J by 7 bases, and 9 bases separated the two germline ends. The CDR3 DNA follows: TGTGCCAGCAGCGTAAGGGGTCAGAATTCACCCCTCCACTTT. This gives the protein CASSVRGQNSPLHF.

The chain combines TRBV6-4 with TRBJ2-5; D is possibly TRBD1 or TRBD2 (5 bases each). Germline assignment: CDR1 MRHNA and CDR2 SNTAGT. The CDR3 extends over 14 amino acids. V lost 3 bases and J lost 1, with 9 bases in between. Here the CDR3 reads CASSEDGTQETQYF. The CDR3 DNA reads TGTGCCAGCAGTGAGGACGGGACCCAAGAGACCCAGTACTTC.

The chain is built from TRBV7-9 and TRBJ2-1; TRBD2 matches at 12 bases. The V gene's germline CDR1 is SEHNR and CDR2 FQNEAQ (reference sequence). CDR3 length: 17 residues. V shed 5 bases, J shed 5 bases, and the junction held 10 bases outside the gene matches. CDR3 loop: CASSGTFTSGGNNEQFF. Here the CDR3 DNA reads TGTGCCAGCAGCGGAACCTTTACTAGCGGGGGGAACAATGAGCAGTTCTTC.

The gene calls are TRBV24-1 and TRBJ2-5; 7 nucleotides agree with TRBD1. The CDR3 spans 17 residues. Trimming at V came to 4 bases and at J to 7 bases, leaving 17 bases not matched to a gene. CDR1 KGHDR and CDR2 SFDVKD come from the germline V gene. CDR3 sequence reads: CATSEAPGTANGWTQYF. For the CDR3, the DNA is TGTGCCACCAGTGAGGCTCCCGGGACAGCCAACGGGTGGACCCAGTACTTC.

V is TRBV1 and J is TRBJ2-1. TRBV1 is a recognized pseudogene. The CDR3 runs 15 residues. CDR3 in amino acids: CTSSQEVRGENEQFF. The CDR3 region has the DNA TGCACCAGCAGCCAAGAGGTAAGGGGAGAGAATGAGCAGTTCTTC.

The V and J genes are TRBV14 and TRBJ2-3, with a weak D call TRBD1 (5 bases). From germline, CDR1 is SGHDN and CDR2 FVKESK. This CDR3 has 13 amino acids. Trimming cost V 4 bases and J 11 bases, with 16 bases left between them. This CDR3 is CASSPIFVTGQYF. The DNA of the CDR3 is TGTGCCAGCAGCCCGATCTTTGTAACAGGGCAGTATTTT.

The V and J genes are TRBV30 and TRBJ1-2; no firm D call. The CDR3 loop spans 14 amino acids. Germline V gene lookup returns CDR1 GTSNPN and CDR2 SVGIG (reference sequence). Trimming stripped 4 bases from V and 1 base from J, with 13 bases between. CDR3 sequence reads: CAWNELSRNYGYTF. The CDR3 DNA reads as TGTGCCTGGAATGAACTCTCACGTAACTATGGCTACACCTTC.

The V and J genes are TRBV15 and TRBJ2-1, with D perhaps assigned TRBD1 or TRBD2 (5 bases each). The CDR3 runs to 16 residues. In germline, CDR1 is LNHNV, CDR2 YYDKDF (reference sequence). V was cut by 3 bases and J by 7 bases, with 19 bases left in between. The CDR3 DNA is TGTGCCACCAGCAGCCCCACCGGGGCCGGGGTAAATGAGCAGTTCTTC. Its translation: CATSSPTGAGVNEQFF.

This rearrangement joins TRBV10-1 to TRBJ2-2, with a weak D call TRBD1 (7 bases). The CDR3 runs to 15 residues. Trimming shortened V by 8 bases and J by 0 bases, and 13 bases separated the two germline ends. Germline-derived CDR1 and CDR2 are WNHNN and SYGVQD (reference sequence). The CDR3 here is CASRGGTANTGELFF. The CDR3 DNA sequence: TGCGCCAGCCGAGGGGGGACAGCGAACACCGGGGAGCTGTTTTTT.

The gene calls are TRBV30 and TRBJ1-2, with D perhaps TRBD1 (5 bases). CDR3 length: 13 amino acids. The germline CDR1 and CDR2 sequences are GTSNPN and SVGIG (reference sequence). Trimming stripped 3 bases from V and 2 bases from J, with 10 bases between. The CDR3 DNA reads TGTGCCTGGAGCCTCGGGGGAAACTATGGCTACACCTTC. Protein sequence: CAWSLGGNYGYTF.

This clone was picked up one time. The rearrangement uses TRBV11-2 and TRBJ1-4, with D hard to call. The CDR3 covers 16 residues. V lost 5 bases and J 2 bases, leaving 15 bases between the germline ends. The germline gives CDR1 SGHAT, CDR2 FQNNGV. The CDR3, as DNA: TGTGCCAGCAGCCCCGGGCCCCACTTGACTAATGAAAAACTGTTTTTT. It encodes CASSPGPHLTNEKLFF. The variable domain in full, with the rest retrieved from reference TRBV11-2 and TRBJ1-4, is EAGVAQSPRYKIIEKRQSVAFWCNPISGHATLYWYQQILGQGPKLLIQFQNNGVVDDSQLPKDRFSAERLKGVDSTLKIQPAKLEDSAVYLCASSPGPHLTNEKLFFGSGTQLSVL.

The chain recombines TRBV27 with TRBJ1-1; tentatively, D is TRBD1 (5 bases). The CDR3 has 14 residues. Trimming took 4 bases from V and 4 from J, leaving 13 bases between them. CDR1 is MNHEY, CDR2 SMNVEV, per germline (reference sequence). The CDR3 here is CASSYIPGPTEAFF. In DNA form, the CDR3 reads TGTGCCAGCAGTTATATTCCGGGGCCCACTGAAGCTTTCTTT.

The chain links TRBV6-5 to TRBJ1-6; no firm D call. Per the germline V gene, CDR1 is MNHEY and CDR2 is SVGAGI. Trimming removed 1 base at V and 5 bases at J, with 12 bases between. The CDR3 extends over 16 amino acids. The CDR3 protein is CASSYYGGSDNSPLHF. In nucleotides, the CDR3 is TGTGCCAGCAGTTACTATGGAGGCAGCGATAATTCACCCCTCCACTTT.

This chain links TRBV5-1 with TRBJ1-1; D ambiguous. The CDR3 covers 15 residues. V gave up 4 bases and J gave up 5 bases, with 18 bases separating them. CDR1 and CDR2 from the germline V gene are SGHRS and YFSETQ. The CDR3 DNA sequence: TGCGCCAGCAGCCCCACAATCGGTCCGGGGACTGAAGCTTTCTTT. This codes for CASSPTIGPGTEAFF.

The J gene is TRBJ2-7, the V gene TRBV10-2; 13 nucleotides agree with TRBD2. V lost 6 bases to trimming and J lost 6 bases; unmatched junction nucleotides: 5. The CDR3 is made up of 14 amino acids. Germline V lookup: CDR1 WSHSY, CDR2 SAAADI. This CDR3 reads CASRRGTSGAEQYF. The DNA for the CDR3 is TGCGCCAGCAGGAGGGGGACTAGCGGGGCCGAGCAGTACTTC.

This chain links TRBV21-1 with TRBJ2-2; the table assigns TRBD1, which was not confirmed against the DNA. TRBV21-1 represents a pseudogene. This CDR3 is built from 17 residues. CDR3 sequence: CASSNVRKQSHTGELFF. CDR3 sequence (DNA): TGTGCCAGCAGCAATGTACGAAAACAATCGCACACCGGGGAGCTGTTTTTT.

The chain employs TRBV3-1 (or the pseudogene TRBV3-2) and TRBJ1-1, with 8 bases fitting TRBD1. CDR1 is LGHDT and CDR2 is YNNKEL in the germline V gene (reference sequence). The V and J ends lost 0 bases and 6 bases, in that order; junction bases with no gene match: 3. The CDR3 covers 14 residues. The CDR3 bases are TGTGCCAGCAGCCAAGAGGCCAGGGGGCCTGAAGCTTTCTTT. Translating gives CASSQEARGPEAFF.

J is TRBJ1-2 and V is TRBV4-1; D is unclear. CDR1 and CDR2 from the germline V gene are MGHRA and YSYEKL. This CDR3 is 14 amino acids long. V was trimmed by 0 bases and J by 7 bases, leaving 12 bases between them. The CDR3 protein is CASSQEPGVRGYTF. The CDR3 nucleotides are TGCGCCAGCAGCCAAGAACCCGGGGTACGTGGCTACACCTTC.

The V gene is TRBV10-3, the J gene TRBJ1-1; D unclear. The V gene's germline CDR1 is ENHRY and CDR2 SYGVKD. V lost 3 bases and J 4 bases, leaving 15 bases between the germline ends. CDR3 length: 15 residues. CDR3 bases: TGTGCCATCAGTGATTCGGGCCACGGTACCACTGAAGCTTTCTTT. It yields the protein CAISDSGHGTTEAFF.

The gene calls are TRBV19 and TRBJ2-2, with D unclear. This CDR3 is 14 amino acids long. Germline V gene sequence: CDR1 LNHDA, CDR2 SQIVND (reference sequence). Trimming left V 7 bases short and J 2 bases short, with 11 bases between. The CDR3 nucleotides are TGTGCCAGTACACCACGTCTAAACACCGGGGAGCTGTTTTTT. This gives the protein CASTPRLNTGELFF.

The chain carries TRBV29-1 and TRBJ2-2, with 11 bases fitting TRBD1. V was clipped by 4 bases and J by 5 bases; unmatched bases: 6. This CDR3 is built from 15 residues. Looked up from germline, CDR1 is SQVTM and CDR2 is ANQGSEA. CDR3 residues: CSVGSRDRGTGELFF. The CDR3 DNA is TGCAGCGTTGGATCCCGGGACAGGGGGACCGGGGAGCTGTTTTTT.

The V gene is TRBV6-2 or TRBV6-3, the J gene TRBJ1-5, with 8 bases fitting TRBD1. Losses at the gene ends were 5 bases for V and 0 bases for J; bases not matched to a gene: 9. Germline V gene lookup returns CDR1 MNHEY and CDR2 SVGEGT. This CDR3 is 17 amino acids long. The CDR3 region is CASSEGGTGLSNQPQHF. CDR3 DNA sequence: TGTGCCAGCAGTGAGGGGGGGACAGGCCTTAGCAATCAGCCCCAGCATTTT.

V is TRBV5-4 and J is TRBJ2-1; D ambiguous. The V gene's germline CDR1 is SGHNT and CDR2 YYREEE (reference sequence). The CDR3 has 15 residues. Trimming took off 0 bases at V and 3 bases at J, with 10 bases between the two ends. CDR3 in amino acids: CASSLDSALYNEQFF. Here the CDR3 DNA reads TGTGCCAGCAGCTTGGACAGTGCCCTCTACAATGAGCAGTTCTTC.

This chain joins TRBV2 and TRBJ2-7; 7 nucleotides agree with TRBD1. This CDR3 is built from 15 residues. Germline V gives CDR1 SNHLY, CDR2 FYNNEI. The J segment lost 2 bases and the V segment lost 4 bases, leaving 8 bases of the junction unmatched. The CDR3 DNA reads TGTGCCAGCAGTGGACAGGGTGGTTCCCCCTACGAGCAGTACTTC. Protein product: CASSGQGGSPYEQYF.

This chain uses TRBV2 with TRBJ1-1; D is undetermined. CDR1 is SNHLY, CDR2 FYNNEI, per germline. The CDR3 contains 14 residues. Trimming cost V 6 bases and J 1 base, with 12 bases left between them. CDR3: CASRGSVQNTEAFF. Written as DNA, the CDR3 is TGTGCCAGCAGGGGCTCGGTCCAGAACACTGAAGCTTTCTTT.

This clone occurred once. The V gene is TRBV5-1, the J gene TRBJ2-7; TRBD1 or TRBD2 may be the D gene (5 bases each). The CDR3 runs 14 residues. Germline loops: CDR1 SGHRS, CDR2 YFSETQ. Trimming cost V 0 bases and J 4 bases, with 11 bases left between them. DNA of the CDR3: TGCGCCAGCAGCTTGGTCGGGGCCCAGTACGAGCAGTACTTC. It yields the protein CASSLVGAQYEQYF.

The chain carries TRBV6-6 and TRBJ2-3, with 7 bases matching TRBD1. CDR1 is MNHNY and CDR2 is SVGAGI in the germline V gene (reference sequence). This CDR3 is built from 14 residues. With V trimmed by 6 bases and J by 0 bases, 3 bases remained unmatched. The CDR3 region is CASSPGQSTDTQYF. The CDR3 DNA is TGTGCCAGCAGCCCGGGACAGAGCACAGATACGCAGTATTTT.